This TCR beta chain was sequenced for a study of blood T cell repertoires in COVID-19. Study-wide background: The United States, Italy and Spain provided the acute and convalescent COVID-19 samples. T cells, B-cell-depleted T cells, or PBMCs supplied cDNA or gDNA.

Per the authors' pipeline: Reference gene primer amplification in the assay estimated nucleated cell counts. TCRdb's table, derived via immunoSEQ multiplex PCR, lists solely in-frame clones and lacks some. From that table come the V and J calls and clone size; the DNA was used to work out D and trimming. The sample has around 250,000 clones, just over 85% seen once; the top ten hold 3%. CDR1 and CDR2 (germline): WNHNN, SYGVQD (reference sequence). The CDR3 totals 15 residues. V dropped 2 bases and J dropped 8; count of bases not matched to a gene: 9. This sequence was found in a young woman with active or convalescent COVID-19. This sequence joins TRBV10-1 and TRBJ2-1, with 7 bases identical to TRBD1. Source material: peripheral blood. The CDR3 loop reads CASSEDGTVEDEQFF. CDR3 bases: TGCGCCAGCAGTGAGGACGGGACAGTTGAGGATGAGCAGTTCTTC.